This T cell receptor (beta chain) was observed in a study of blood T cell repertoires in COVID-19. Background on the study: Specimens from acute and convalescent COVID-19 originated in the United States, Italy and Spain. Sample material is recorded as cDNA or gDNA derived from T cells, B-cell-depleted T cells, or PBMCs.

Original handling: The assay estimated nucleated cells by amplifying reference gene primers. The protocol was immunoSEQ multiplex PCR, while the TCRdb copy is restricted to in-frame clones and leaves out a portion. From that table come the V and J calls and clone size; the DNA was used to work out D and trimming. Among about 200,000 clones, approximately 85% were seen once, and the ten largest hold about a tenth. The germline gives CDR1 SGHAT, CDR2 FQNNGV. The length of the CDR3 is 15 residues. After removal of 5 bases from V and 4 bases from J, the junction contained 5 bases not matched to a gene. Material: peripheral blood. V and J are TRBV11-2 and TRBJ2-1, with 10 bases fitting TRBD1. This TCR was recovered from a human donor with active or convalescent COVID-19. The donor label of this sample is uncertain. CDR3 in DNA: TGTGCCAGCAGCGTGCCGGGACAGGGGTACAATGAGCAGTTCTTC. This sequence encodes CASSVPGQGYNEQFF.